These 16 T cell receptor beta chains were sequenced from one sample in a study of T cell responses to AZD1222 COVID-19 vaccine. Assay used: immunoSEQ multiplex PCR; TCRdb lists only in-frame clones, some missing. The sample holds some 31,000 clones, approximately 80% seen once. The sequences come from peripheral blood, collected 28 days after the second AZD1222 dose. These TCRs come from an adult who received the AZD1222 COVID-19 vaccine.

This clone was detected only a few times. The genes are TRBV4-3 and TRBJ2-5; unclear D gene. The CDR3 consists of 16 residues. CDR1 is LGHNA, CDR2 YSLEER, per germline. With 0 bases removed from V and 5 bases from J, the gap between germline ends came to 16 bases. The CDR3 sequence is CASSQDDNQLGETQYF. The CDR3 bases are TGCGCCAGCAGCCAAGATGACAATCAATTGGGGGAGACCCAGTACTTC.

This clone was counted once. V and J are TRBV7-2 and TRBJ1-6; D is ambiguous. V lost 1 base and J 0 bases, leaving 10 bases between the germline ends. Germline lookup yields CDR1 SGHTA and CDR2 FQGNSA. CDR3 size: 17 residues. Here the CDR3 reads CASSLVVGSSYNSPLHF. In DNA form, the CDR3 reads TGTGCCAGCAGCTTAGTGGTAGGGAGCTCCTATAATTCACCCCTCCACTTT. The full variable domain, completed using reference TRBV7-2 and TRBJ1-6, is GAGVSQSPSNKVTEKGKDVELRCDPISGHTALYWYRQSLGQGLEFLIYFQGNSAPDKSGLPSDRFSAERTGGSVSTLTIQRTQQEDSAVYLCASSLVVGSSYNSPLHFGNGTRLTVT.

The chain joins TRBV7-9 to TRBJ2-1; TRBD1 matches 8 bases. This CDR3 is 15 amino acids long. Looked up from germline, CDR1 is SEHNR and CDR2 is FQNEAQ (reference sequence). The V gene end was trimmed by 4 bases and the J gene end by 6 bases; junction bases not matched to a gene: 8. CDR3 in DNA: TGTGCCAGCAGCTCCGGACAGGGTGAAGGCAATGAGCAGTTCTTC. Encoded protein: CASSSGQGEGNEQFF.

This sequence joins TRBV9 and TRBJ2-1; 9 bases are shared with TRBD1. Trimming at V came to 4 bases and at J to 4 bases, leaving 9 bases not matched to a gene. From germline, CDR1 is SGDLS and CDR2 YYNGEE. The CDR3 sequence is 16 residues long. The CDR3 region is CASSLEPGQGYNEQFF. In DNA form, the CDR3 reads TGTGCCAGCAGCCTCGAGCCGGGACAGGGATACAATGAGCAGTTCTTC. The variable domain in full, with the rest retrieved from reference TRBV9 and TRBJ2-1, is DSGVTQTPKHLITATGQRVTLRCSPRSGDLSVYWYQQSLDQGLQFLIQYYNGEERAKGNILERFSAQQFPDLHSELNLSSLELGDSALYFCASSLEPGQGYNEQFFGPGTRLTVL.

The CDR3 region is CASSRTGVEDTQYF. The CDR3, as DNA: TGCGCCAGCAGCCGGACAGGGGTGGAGGATACGCAGTATTTT. This chain joins TRBV5-1 and TRBJ2-3; 9 bases are shared with TRBD1. The germline gives CDR1 SGHRS, CDR2 YFSETQ. Losses at the gene ends were 4 bases for V and 6 bases for J; bases not matched to a gene: 6. The CDR3 consists of 14 residues.

CDR3 DNA: TGTGCCAGCAGTTCCGGGACTAGTAATTTGGCTGAGCAGTTCTTC. Translating gives CASSSGTSNLAEQFF. This chain uses TRBV6-5 with TRBJ2-1; 8 bases match TRBD2. CDR1 is MNHEY and CDR2 is SVGAGI in the germline V gene. V trimming: 4 bases; J trimming: 9 bases; junction bases outside the gene matches: 11. The CDR3 runs to 15 residues.

The CDR3 DNA reads TGTGCCAGTAGTACTACGGACAGGGGGCAAACTAACTATGGCTACACCTTC. Translating gives CASSTTDRGQTNYGYTF. The chain joins TRBV19 to TRBJ1-2, with TRBD1 matching over 11 bases. Germline CDR1 and CDR2: LNHDA and SQIVND (reference sequence). After removal of 4 bases from V and 0 bases from J, the junction contained 7 bases not matched to a gene. CDR3 length: 17 residues.

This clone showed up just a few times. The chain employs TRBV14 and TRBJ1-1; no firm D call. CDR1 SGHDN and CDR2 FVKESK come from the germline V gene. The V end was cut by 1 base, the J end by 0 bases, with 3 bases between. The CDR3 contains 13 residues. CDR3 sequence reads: CASSQVMNTEAFF. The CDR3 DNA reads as TGTGCCAGCAGCCAAGTAATGAACACTGAAGCTTTCTTT.

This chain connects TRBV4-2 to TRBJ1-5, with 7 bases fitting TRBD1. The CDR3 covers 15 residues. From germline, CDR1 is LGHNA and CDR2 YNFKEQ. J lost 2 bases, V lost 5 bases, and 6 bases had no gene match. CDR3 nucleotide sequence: TGTGCCAGCAGCGACCGAGGGGGCGGCAATCAGCCCCAGCATTTT. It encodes CASSDRGGGNQPQHF.

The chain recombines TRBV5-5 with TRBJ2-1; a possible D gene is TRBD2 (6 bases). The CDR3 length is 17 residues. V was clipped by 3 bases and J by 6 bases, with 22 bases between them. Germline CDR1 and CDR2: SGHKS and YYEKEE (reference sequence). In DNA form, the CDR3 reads TGTGCCAGCAGCTCCCTACCCCCTGGGGGGATCGGCAATGAGCAGTTCTTC. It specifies CASSSLPPGGIGNEQFF.

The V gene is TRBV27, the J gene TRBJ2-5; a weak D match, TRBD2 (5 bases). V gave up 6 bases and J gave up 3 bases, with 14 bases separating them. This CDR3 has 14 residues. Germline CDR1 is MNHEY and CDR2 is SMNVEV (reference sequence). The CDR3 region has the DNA TGTGCCAGCAGACCCCTTATGGGAGAAGAGACCCAGTACTTC. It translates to CASRPLMGEETQYF.

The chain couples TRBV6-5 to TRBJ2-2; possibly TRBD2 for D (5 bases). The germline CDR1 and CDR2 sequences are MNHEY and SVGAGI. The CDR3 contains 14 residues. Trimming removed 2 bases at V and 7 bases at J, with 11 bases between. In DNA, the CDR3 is TGTGCCAGCAGTTACGGGGTCGGGGTCGGGGAGCTGTTTTTT. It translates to CASSYGVGVGELFF.

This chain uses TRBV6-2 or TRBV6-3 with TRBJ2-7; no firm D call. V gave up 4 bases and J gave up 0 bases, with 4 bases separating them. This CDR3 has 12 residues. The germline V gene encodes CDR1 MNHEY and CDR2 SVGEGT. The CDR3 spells CASSFGSYEQYF. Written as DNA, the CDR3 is TGTGCCAGCAGTTTCGGCTCCTACGAGCAGTACTTC.

CDR3 nucleotides: TGTGCCAGCAGCTTAGTGGGAGCGAACACCGGGGAGCTGTTTTTT. It specifies CASSLVGANTGELFF. The chain recombines TRBV7-2 with TRBJ2-2, with TRBD2 as a possible D gene (5 bases). Germline CDR1 reads SGHTA; CDR2 reads FQGNSA. This CDR3 is built from 15 residues. Trimming pared 1 base from V and 0 bases from J, leaving 6 bases between.

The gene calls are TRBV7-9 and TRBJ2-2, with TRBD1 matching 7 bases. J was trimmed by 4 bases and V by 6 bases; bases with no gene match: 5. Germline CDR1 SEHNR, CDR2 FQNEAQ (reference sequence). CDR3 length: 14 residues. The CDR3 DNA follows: TGTGCCAGCAGTAGGGGACAGTCCACCGGGGAGCTGTTTTTT. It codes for CASSRGQSTGELFF.

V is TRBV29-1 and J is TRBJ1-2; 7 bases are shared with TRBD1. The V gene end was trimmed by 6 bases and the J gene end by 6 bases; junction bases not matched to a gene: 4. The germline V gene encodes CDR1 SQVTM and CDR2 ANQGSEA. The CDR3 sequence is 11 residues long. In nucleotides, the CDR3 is TGCAGCGTCCCCCAGGGGGATGGCTACACCTTC. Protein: CSVPQGDGYTF.